This is a list of T cell receptor beta chains from one sample in a study of blood T cell repertoires in COVID-19. Here immunoSEQ multiplex PCR was the method, and the copy in TCRdb shows in-frame clones only, minus some. This table has a few hundred thousand clones, approximately 90% appearing once. The sequenced sample consisted of PBMCs or T cells enriched from blood (not recorded which). These receptors were obtained from a woman younger than 35 who had recovered from COVID-19. Each CDR3 is given with its conserved first and last residue. The D gene is left open where the match is weak. Size is omitted from some rows. Given values are once, few, many or a class for expanded clones.

J gene	clone size	V gene	D gene	CDR3 protein	CDR3 DNA
TRBJ1-3	.	TRBV6-5	.	CASHGNTIYF	TGTGCCAGCCATGGAAACACCATATATTTT
TRBJ1-2	.	TRBV9	.	CASSARREGWGYTF	TGTGCCAGCAGCGCCCGGAGGGAAGGATGGGGCTACACCTTC
TRBJ1-1	.	TRBV19	TRBD1	CASLPGDRNTEAFF	TGTGCCAGCCTACCAGGGGACAGGAACACTGAAGCTTTCTTT
TRBJ1-1	once	TRBV10-3	.	CAIRSDSTLNTEAFF	TGTGCCATCCGTTCGGACAGCACCTTGAACACTGAAGCTTTCTTT
TRBJ1-1	.	TRBV11-2	.	CASSPVADLNTEAFF	TGTGCCAGCAGCCCGGTCGCGGATCTGAACACTGAAGCTTTCTTT
TRBJ1-2	.	TRBV3-1/TRBV3-2	TRBD1	CASSARTGVGYGYTF	TGTGCCAGCAGCGCCAGGACAGGGGTTGGCTATGGCTACACCTTC
TRBJ1-2	.	TRBV10-1	TRBD1	CASSAGQGYGYTF	TGCGCCAGCAGTGCCGGACAGGGCTATGGCTACACCTTC
TRBJ2-5	.	TRBV6-1	TRBD2	CASSEGAGGQETQYF	TGTGCCAGCAGTGAGGGGGCGGGGGGGCAAGAGACCCAGTACTTC
TRBJ2-3	.	TRBV6-5	.	CASCSDRPSTDTQYF	TGTGCCAGCTGCTCCGACAGACCTAGCACAGATACGCAGTATTTT
TRBJ2-5	once	TRBV30	.	CAWSVPLGGEGETQYF	TGTGCCTGGAGTGTACCTTTGGGGGGAGAAGGAGAGACCCAGTACTTC
TRBJ2-1	.	TRBV9	TRBD2	CASSIRSGTSGESSYNEQFF	TGTGCCAGCAGCATCCGTTCCGGGACTAGCGGGGAGAGCTCCTACAATGAGCAGTTCTTC
TRBJ1-4	few	TRBV3-1/TRBV3-2	.	CASSLTEGEKLFF	TGTGCCAGCAGTCTCACAGAAGGTGAAAAACTGTTTTTT
TRBJ1-5	.	TRBV28	.	CASRIRYQAETVNQPQHF	TGTGCCAGCAGAATACGCTACCAGGCAGAGACAGTCAATCAGCCCCAGCATTTT
TRBJ1-5	once	TRBV20-1	.	CSASDQGSQPQHF	TGCAGTGCTAGTGACCAGGGGAGTCAGCCCCAGCATTTT
TRBJ1-6	.	TRBV5-3	.	CARSANSPLHF	TGTGCCAGATCTGCGAATTCACCCCTCCACTTT
TRBJ1-1	.	TRBV15	.	CATSRETGPAEAFF	TGTGCCACCAGCAGAGAAACAGGGCCTGCTGAAGCTTTCTTT
TRBJ1-2	.	TRBV4-2	.	CASSQGTDTLTGYTF	TGTGCCAGCAGCCAAGGAACGGACACCTTGACGGGCTACACCTTC
TRBJ1-2	.	TRBV28	.	CASSLAGLYGYTF	TGTGCCAGCAGCCTAGCGGGACTTTATGGCTACACCTTC
TRBJ1-1	few	TRBV5-4	.	CASSLEPRESTEAFF	TGTGCCAGCAGCTTGGAACCTCGAGAGTCCACTGAAGCTTTCTTT
TRBJ2-3	.	TRBV4-1	.	CASSQGGARGDTQYF	TGCGCCAGCAGCCAAGGTGGGGCCCGGGGGGATACGCAGTATTTT
TRBJ2-7	.	TRBV28	.	CASSPRQGWTYEQYF	TGTGCCAGCAGTCCCCGCCAGGGGTGGACCTACGAGCAGTACTTC
TRBJ1-3	.	TRBV15	TRBD1	CATSRDWGTGYSGNTIYF	TGTGCCACCAGCAGAGATTGGGGGACAGGGTACTCTGGAAACACCATATATTTT
TRBJ1-4	.	TRBV6-5	TRBD1	CASSTQQGANEKLFF	TGTGCCAGCAGTACACAACAGGGGGCTAATGAAAAACTGTTTTTT
TRBJ2-1	.	TRBV5-1	TRBD2	CASSLSGGGPINEQFF	TGCGCCAGCAGCTTGTCGGGCGGGGGGCCCATCAATGAGCAGTTCTTC
TRBJ1-3	.	TRBV5-1	TRBD1	CASSLVFGQGFGNTIYF	TGCGCCAGCAGCTTGGTTTTTGGACAGGGGTTTGGAAACACCATATATTTT
TRBJ1-6	.	TRBV9	.	CASSVAAGPDSPLHF	TGTGCCAGCAGCGTAGCGGCAGGGCCCGATTCACCCCTCCACTTT
TRBJ1-3	.	TRBV18	.	CASSPPFAREAGNTIYF	TGTGCCAGCTCACCACCGTTTGCCAGGGAAGCTGGAAACACCATATATTTT
TRBJ1-5	few	TRBV5-1	.	CASSLTGLSNQPQHF	TGCGCCAGCAGCTTGACAGGTTTAAGCAATCAGCCCCAGCATTTT
TRBJ2-7	.	TRBV6-5	.	CATGGAYEQYF	TGTGCCACTGGAGGGGCCTACGAGCAGTACTTC
TRBJ2-5	.	TRBV4-3	TRBD2	CASSQGRGGKTQYF	TGCGCCAGCAGCCAGGGGCGGGGGGGGAAGACCCAGTACTTC
TRBJ2-2	.	TRBV2	.	CASSDGTRNTGELFF	TGTGCCAGCAGTGACGGGACACGGAACACCGGGGAGCTGTTTTTT
TRBJ1-2	.	TRBV4-2	TRBD1	CASSQLTGTANYGYTF	TGTGCCAGCAGCCAACTGACCGGGACAGCTAACTATGGCTACACCTTC
TRBJ1-6	.	TRBV9	TRBD1	CASSLSGRTGVWSPLHF	TGTGCCAGCAGCCTTAGTGGTAGAACAGGGGTATGGTCACCCCTCCACTTT
TRBJ2-5	.	TRBV3-1/TRBV3-2	TRBD2	CASSRGLAGSTQETQYF	TGTGCCAGCAGCCGGGGACTAGCGGGGAGCACCCAAGAGACCCAGTACTTC
TRBJ1-1	.	TRBV30	.	CAWSASYSYTEAFF	TGTGCCTGGAGTGCCTCATACAGCTACACTGAAGCTTTCTTT
TRBJ2-3	.	TRBV18	TRBD2	CASSPGLAGYFTQYF	TGTGCCAGCTCACCTGGACTAGCGGGGTATTTTACGCAGTATTTT
TRBJ2-7	.	TRBV28	.	CAIAKQGGKTYEQYF	TGTGCCATCGCTAAACAGGGGGGGAAGACCTACGAGCAGTACTTC
TRBJ2-7	.	TRBV10-2	TRBD1	CASSVGTGGSYEQYF	TGCGCCAGCAGTGTGGGGACAGGGGGGTCCTACGAGCAGTACTTC
TRBJ1-1	.	TRBV5-5	.	CASSLGLEGYGAFF	TGTGCCAGCAGCTTGGGTCTAGAGGGATATGGAGCTTTCTTT
TRBJ1-2	.	TRBV4-3	.	CASSQDWRVAGGYTF	TGCGCCAGCAGCCAAGATTGGAGGGTAGCGGGGGGCTACACCTTC
TRBJ1-2	few	TRBV28	.	CASSLNLGAGFYGYTF	TGTGCCAGCAGTTTAAATCTGGGAGCGGGATTTTATGGCTACACCTTC
TRBJ1-2	.	TRBV7-9	TRBD1	CASSRTGVLDGYTF	TGTGCCAGCAGCCGGACAGGGGTGTTAGATGGCTACACCTTC
TRBJ2-4	.	TRBV28	TRBD1	CASRGDRAIQYF	TGTGCCAGCAGGGGGGACAGGGCCATTCAGTACTTC
TRBJ1-4	.	TRBV19	.	CASWSSEKLFF	TGTGCCAGTTGGTCTAGTGAAAAACTGTTTTTT
TRBJ1-1	once	TRBV3-1/TRBV3-2	TRBD1	CASSHRMGQGFLFGTEAFF	TGTGCCAGCAGCCATCGGATGGGACAGGGTTTCCTTTTCGGCACTGAAGCTTTCTTT
TRBJ1-3	.	TRBV30	TRBD1	CAWNGDSGNTIYF	TGTGCCTGGAACGGGGACAGTGGAAACACCATATATTTT
TRBJ2-1	.	TRBV5-1	TRBD2	CASSRGAAGGENNEQFF	TGCGCCAGCAGCCGGGGGGCAGCGGGGGGCGAAAACAATGAGCAGTTCTTC
TRBJ1-2	once	TRBV7-2	TRBD1	CASSLAGQGARF	TGTGCCAGCAGCTTAGCGGGACAGGGGGCAAGATTC
TRBJ2-5	.	TRBV6-2/TRBV6-3	TRBD2	CASSQTPLAGGEETQYF	TGTGCCAGCAGCCAAACACCTCTAGCGGGGGGGGAAGAGACCCAGTACTTC
TRBJ2-2	.	TRBV7-9	TRBD1	CASSPQVGTGGRRELFF	TGTGCCAGCAGCCCCCAGGTCGGGACAGGGGGGAGAAGGGAGCTGTTTTTT
TRBJ2-7	.	TRBV19	.	CASSTGYEQYF	TGTGCCAGTAGTACGGGGTACGAGCAGTACTTC
TRBJ2-3	.	TRBV19	TRBD1	CASSPWTGGSSDTQYF	TGTGCCAGTAGTCCCTGGACAGGGGGCAGTTCAGATACGCAGTATTTT
TRBJ2-3	once	TRBV5-6	TRBD2	CASSHTSGGAEDTQYF	TGTGCCAGCAGCCACACTAGCGGGGGGGCGGAAGATACGCAGTATTTT